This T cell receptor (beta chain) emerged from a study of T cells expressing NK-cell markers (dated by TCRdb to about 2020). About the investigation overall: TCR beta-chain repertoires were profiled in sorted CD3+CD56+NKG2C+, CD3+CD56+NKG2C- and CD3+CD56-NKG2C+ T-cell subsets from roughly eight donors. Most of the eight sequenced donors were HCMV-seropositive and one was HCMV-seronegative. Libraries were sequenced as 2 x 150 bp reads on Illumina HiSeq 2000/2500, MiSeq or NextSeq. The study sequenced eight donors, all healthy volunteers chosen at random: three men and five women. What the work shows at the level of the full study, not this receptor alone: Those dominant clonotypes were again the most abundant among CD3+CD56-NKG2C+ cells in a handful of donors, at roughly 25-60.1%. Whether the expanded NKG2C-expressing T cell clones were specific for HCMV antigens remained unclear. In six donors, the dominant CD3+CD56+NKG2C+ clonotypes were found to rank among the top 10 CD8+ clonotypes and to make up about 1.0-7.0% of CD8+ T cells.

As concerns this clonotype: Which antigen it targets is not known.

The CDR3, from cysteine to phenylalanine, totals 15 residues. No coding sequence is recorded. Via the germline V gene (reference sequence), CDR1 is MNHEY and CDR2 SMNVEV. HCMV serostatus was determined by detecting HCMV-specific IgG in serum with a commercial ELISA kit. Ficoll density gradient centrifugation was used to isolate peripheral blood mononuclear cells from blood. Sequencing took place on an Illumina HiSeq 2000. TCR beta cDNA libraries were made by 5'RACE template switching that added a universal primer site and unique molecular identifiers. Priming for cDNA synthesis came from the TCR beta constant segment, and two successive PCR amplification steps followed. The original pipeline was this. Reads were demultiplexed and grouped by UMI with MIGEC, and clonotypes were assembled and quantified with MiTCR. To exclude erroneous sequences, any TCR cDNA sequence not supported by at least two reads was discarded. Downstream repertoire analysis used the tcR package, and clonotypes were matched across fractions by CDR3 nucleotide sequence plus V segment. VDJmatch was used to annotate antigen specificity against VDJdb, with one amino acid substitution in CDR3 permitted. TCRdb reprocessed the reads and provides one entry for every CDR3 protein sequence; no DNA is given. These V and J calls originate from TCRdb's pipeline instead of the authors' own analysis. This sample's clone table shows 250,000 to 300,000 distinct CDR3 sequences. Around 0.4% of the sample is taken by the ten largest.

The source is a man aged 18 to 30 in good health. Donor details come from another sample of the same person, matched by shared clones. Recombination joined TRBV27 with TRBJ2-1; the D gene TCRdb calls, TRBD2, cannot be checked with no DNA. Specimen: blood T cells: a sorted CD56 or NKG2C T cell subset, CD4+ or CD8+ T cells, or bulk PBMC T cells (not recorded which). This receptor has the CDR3 CASSSGSWGYNEQFF.